Each of the 18 T cell receptor beta chains below was sequenced from the same sample in a study of T-cell reconstitution after alpha-beta-depleted transplantation in children. Unique molecular identifiers featured in how the TCRbeta library was prepared. TCRdb independently ran MiXCR on the PCR reads; one entry per CDR3 protein. The sample includes approximately 70,000 distinct CDR3 sequences, roughly 4.9% of them seen just once. Here the sequenced sample was PBMCs, mostly from graft donor cells, taken 180 days after TCRalphabeta/CD19-depleted stem cell transplant. The receptors shown here come from a boy younger than two who had a stem cell transplant for acute myeloid leukemia, so the T cells may come from the graft donor.

This clonotype was picked up many times. The chain recombines TRBV7-2 with TRBJ1-2; TRBD1 might be the D (6 bases). The germline gives CDR1 SGHTA, CDR2 FQGNSA. The CDR3 covers 16 residues. V lost 1 base, J lost 3 bases, and 15 bases lay in between. The CDR3 coding sequence is TGTGCCAGCAGCTTAGATGGGGGACAAGTACACTATGGCTACACCTTC. Its translation: CASSLDGGQVHYGYTF.

This clonotype appeared many times. The V and J genes are TRBV20-1 and TRBJ1-6; D unclear. The CDR3 is made up of 18 amino acids. Trimming cost V 0 bases and J 4 bases, with 19 bases left between them. The V gene's germline CDR1 is DFQATT and CDR2 SNEGSKA (reference sequence). The DNA for the CDR3 is TGCAGTGCTAGAGATCTAATCGTTGGAGCGTCATATAATTCACCCCTCCACTTT. Amino acid sequence: CSARDLIVGASYNSPLHF.

This clonotype showed up many times. V gene TRBV15 combines with J gene TRBJ2-5, with D unresolved. The CDR3 totals 12 residues. CDR1 LNHNV and CDR2 YYDKDF come from the germline V gene (reference sequence). V lost 0 bases and J lost 5, with 4 bases in between. The CDR3 region has the DNA TGTGCCACCAGCAGAGACTGGGAGACCCAGTACTTC. Protein sequence: CATSRDWETQYF.

This clonotype was detected many times. This sequence joins TRBV7-2 and TRBJ2-2; D might be TRBD2 (5 bases). The V end was cut by 1 base, the J end by 6 bases, with 15 bases between. The CDR3 has 16 residues. Germline V lookup: CDR1 SGHTA, CDR2 FQGNSA. CDR3 residues: CASSLGWLAGAGELFF. The CDR3 bases are TGTGCCAGCAGCTTAGGATGGCTAGCTGGCGCCGGGGAGCTGTTTTTT.

There are many counts of this clonotype. This chain joins TRBV19 and TRBJ2-4; D uncertain. Looked up from germline, CDR1 is LNHDA and CDR2 is SQIVND (reference sequence). Trimming removed 1 base from V and 9 bases from J, with 7 bases in between. This CDR3 spans 12 amino acids. As DNA, the CDR3 is TGTGCCAGTAGTATAGTACCGATCATTCAGTACTTC. It yields the protein CASSIVPIIQYF.

This clonotype was picked up many times. The chain uses TRBV28 and TRBJ2-7; TRBD2 is a possible D gene (6 bases). Looked up from germline, CDR1 is MDHEN and CDR2 is SYDVKM. Trimming removed 3 bases from V and 2 bases from J, with 11 bases in between. CDR3 length: 14 amino acids. The CDR3 DNA reads as TGTGCCAGCAGTTTTCGGGGGTTGACCTACGAGCAGTACGTC. This encodes CASSFRGLTYEQYV.

As regards this clonotype: A much larger clone lies one base from this, so it may be a read error. The chain carries TRBV19 and TRBJ1-4; D perhaps matches TRBD1 (5 bases). The CDR3 runs to 16 residues. Germline V gives CDR1 LNHDA, CDR2 SQIVND (reference sequence). With 0 bases removed from V and 7 bases from J, the gap between germline ends came to 15 bases. CDR3 residues: CASSIDSQTASEKLFF. CDR3 sequence (DNA): TGTGCCAGTAGTATAGACTCGCAGACAGCAAGTGAAAAACTGTTTTTT.

There are many counts of this clonotype. The chain is built from TRBV4-3 and TRBJ1-1, with D perhaps matching TRBD1 (5 bases). The V end was cut by 1 base, the J end by 3 bases, with 15 bases between. The CDR3 totals 16 residues. Germline loops: CDR1 LGHNA, CDR2 YSLEER. The CDR3 DNA is TGCGCCAGCAGCCAAGCCCCCACAGGCGGGTACACTGAAGCTTTCTTT. Translated: CASSQAPTGGYTEAFF.

This clonotype was recorded at least ten times. The chain recombines TRBV5-1 with TRBJ1-6, with 7 bases lining up with TRBD1. This CDR3 is built from 17 residues. V lost 0 bases to trimming and J lost 0 bases; unmatched junction nucleotides: 3. CDR1 is SGHRS and CDR2 is YFSETQ in the germline V gene. CDR3: CASSLETGSSYNSPLHF. DNA for the CDR3: TGCGCCAGCAGCTTGGAGACAGGGAGCTCCTATAATTCACCCCTCCACTTT.

This clonotype was counted ten times or more. CDR3 coding DNA: TGCGCCAGCAGCTTGCTCTCCGGGGAGCTGTTTTTT. Its protein product is CASSLLSGELFF. J is TRBJ2-2 and V is TRBV5-1; D gene unclear. Trimming cost V 1 base and J 6 bases, with 4 bases left between them. The CDR3 has 12 residues. The germline V gene encodes CDR1 SGHRS and CDR2 YFSETQ. Full variable domain (rest looked up from reference TRBV5-1 and TRBJ2-2): KAGVTQTPRYLIKTRGQQVTLSCSPISGHRSVSWYQQTPGQGLQFLFEYFSETQRNKGNFPGRFSGRQFSNSRSEMNVSTLELGDSALYLCASSLLSGELFFGEGSRLTVL.

This clonotype was observed many times. V is TRBV10-3 and J is TRBJ2-6, with D tentatively TRBD1 or TRBD2 (5 bases each). V lost 8 bases to trimming and J lost 3 bases, with 23 bases between them. CDR3 length: 18 residues. In germline, CDR1 is ENHRY, CDR2 SYGVKD. The DNA of the CDR3 is TGTGCCATCTCCGAGGGGTCGGCAGGGATGGGTGGGGCCAACGTCCTGACTTTC. Translated: CAISEGSAGMGGANVLTF.

This clonotype was observed at least ten times. J is TRBJ2-2 and V is TRBV6-5; D is undetermined. V dropped 2 bases and J dropped 5 bases, with 6 bases sitting between them. The CDR3 sequence is 13 residues long. Germline V lookup: CDR1 MNHEY, CDR2 SVGAGI. DNA for the CDR3: TGTGCCAGCAGTTACGAGTGGACCGGGGAGCTGTTTTTT. This gives the protein CASSYEWTGELFF.

Ten or more counts support this clonotype. The chain carries TRBV20-1 and TRBJ1-6; D gene unclear. Trimming took 6 bases from V and 0 from J, leaving 18 bases between them. The germline V gene encodes CDR1 DFQATT and CDR2 SNEGSKA (reference sequence). The CDR3 loop spans 17 amino acids. The CDR3 DNA reads as TGCAGTGCCTTGGACTCCCCGCTTAGCTCCTATAATTCACCCCTCCACTTT. Its translation: CSALDSPLSSYNSPLHF.

This clonotype has a count of ten or more. The gene calls are TRBV7-9 and TRBJ1-1, with D uncertain. The V and J ends lost 1 base and 6 bases respectively, with 24 bases between them. The CDR3 contains 18 residues. The V gene's germline CDR1 is SEHNR and CDR2 FQNEAQ (reference sequence). The CDR3 loop reads CASSLDPPRVSGNPEAFF. The CDR3 bases are TGTGCCAGCAGCTTAGATCCCCCTCGAGTATCGGGAAACCCTGAAGCTTTCTTT.

This clonotype was picked up many times. The chain couples TRBV5-5 to TRBJ2-4, with D hard to call. There are 15 residues in the CDR3. Germline values: CDR1 SGHKS, CDR2 YYEKEE (reference sequence). V was pared by 4 bases and J by 0 bases, with 11 bases between. CDR3 sequence reads: CASSQSIAAKNIQYF. The DNA of the CDR3 is TGTGCCAGCAGCCAAAGCATCGCAGCCAAAAACATTCAGTACTTC.

This clonotype has ten or more counts. The rearrangement uses TRBV5-6 and TRBJ2-1; D is ambiguous. With 2 bases removed from V and 9 bases from J, the gap between germline ends came to 12 bases. Germline assignment: CDR1 SGHDT and CDR2 YYEEEE. The CDR3 loop spans 13 amino acids. CDR3 nucleotide sequence: TGTGCCAGCAGCTTTGGCGATAGTCCTGAGCAGTTCTTC. Protein: CASSFGDSPEQFF.

This clonotype was detected ten times or more. The V and J genes are TRBV12-3 or TRBV12-4 and TRBJ2-2, with D tentatively TRBD1 (6 bases). V gave up 7 bases and J gave up 4 bases, with 13 bases separating them. CDR3 length equals 14 residues. CDR3 loop: CASTFTGTTGELFF. The DNA for the CDR3 is TGTGCCAGCACCTTTACAGGGACCACCGGGGAGCTGTTTTTT.

The sample holds many counts of this clonotype. The chain links TRBV29-1 to TRBJ2-1; 9 nucleotides align to TRBD1. V lost 7 bases to trimming and J lost 7 bases; unmatched junction nucleotides: 8. Germline CDR1 and CDR2: SQVTM and ANQGSEA. The CDR3 sequence is 13 residues long. The CDR3 here is CSATGTGSNEQFF. DNA for the CDR3: TGCAGCGCTACCGGGACAGGGTCGAATGAGCAGTTCTTC.